The clone carrying this TCR beta chain was seen only a few times. This sample stems from a study of patients and donors after allogeneic stem cell transplantation. Germline CDR1 MDHEN, CDR2 SYDVKM. J was trimmed by 5 bases and V by 7 bases; bases with no gene match: 7. The CDR3 consists of 13 residues. One entry per CDR3 protein results from TCRdb running MiXCR on the RT-PCR reads. The repertoire holds fewer than 500,000 distinct CDR3 sequences, with 15% to 20% as singletons. Source material: blood, either unsorted or a sorted T cell fraction (not recorded which). V usage is TRBV28 and J usage is TRBJ2-7; 8 bases align to TRBD1. This clonotype was sampled from a human donor who was either an allogeneic HSCT recipient or a stem cell or donor lymphocyte infusion donor (not recorded which). It is not recorded whose cells these are; they may come from a transplant donor. The CDR3 reads CASTGGVANEQYF. In DNA, the CDR3 is TGTGCCAGCACAGGGGGCGTTGCCAACGAGCAGTACTTC.